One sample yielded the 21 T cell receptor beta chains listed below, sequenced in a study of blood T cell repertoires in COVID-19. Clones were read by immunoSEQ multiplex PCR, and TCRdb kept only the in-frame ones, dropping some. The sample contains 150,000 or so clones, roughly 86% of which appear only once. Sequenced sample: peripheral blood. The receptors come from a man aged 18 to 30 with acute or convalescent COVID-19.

The CDR3 DNA reads as TGCAGCGTTGAGGGGCAGTACCAAGAGACCCAGTACTTC. This codes for CSVEGQYQETQYF. This sequence joins TRBV29-1 and TRBJ2-5; perhaps TRBD1 as D (5 bases). Per germline, CDR1 SQVTM and CDR2 ANQGSEA. The CDR3 runs to 13 residues. The V and J ends lost 3 bases and 0 bases respectively, with 8 bases between them.

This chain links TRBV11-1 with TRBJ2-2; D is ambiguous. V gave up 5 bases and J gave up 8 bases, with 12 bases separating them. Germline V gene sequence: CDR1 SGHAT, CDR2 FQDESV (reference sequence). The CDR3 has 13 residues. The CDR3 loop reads CASSPIFRGELFF. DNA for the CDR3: TGTGCCAGCAGCCCCATTTTTCGGGGGGAGCTGTTTTTT.

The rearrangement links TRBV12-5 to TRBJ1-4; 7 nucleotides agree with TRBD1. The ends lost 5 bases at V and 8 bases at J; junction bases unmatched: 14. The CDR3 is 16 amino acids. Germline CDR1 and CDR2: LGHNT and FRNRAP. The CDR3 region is CASGPDLQGSGEKLFF. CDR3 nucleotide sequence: TGTGCTAGTGGTCCCGACCTACAGGGGTCGGGCGAAAAACTGTTTTTT.

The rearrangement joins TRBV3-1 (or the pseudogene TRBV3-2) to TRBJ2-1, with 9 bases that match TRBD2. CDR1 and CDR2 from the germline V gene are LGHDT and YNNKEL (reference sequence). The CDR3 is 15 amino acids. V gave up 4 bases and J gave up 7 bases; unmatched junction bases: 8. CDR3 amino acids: CASSLTGGGANEQFF. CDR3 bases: TGTGCCAGCAGCCTAACGGGCGGGGGGGCTAATGAGCAGTTCTTC.

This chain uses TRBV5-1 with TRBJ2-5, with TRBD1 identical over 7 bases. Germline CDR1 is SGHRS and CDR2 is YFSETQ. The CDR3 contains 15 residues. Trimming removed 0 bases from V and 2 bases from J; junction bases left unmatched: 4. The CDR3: CASSLVNRGQETQYF. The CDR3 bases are TGCGCCAGCAGCTTGGTGAACAGGGGTCAAGAGACCCAGTACTTC.

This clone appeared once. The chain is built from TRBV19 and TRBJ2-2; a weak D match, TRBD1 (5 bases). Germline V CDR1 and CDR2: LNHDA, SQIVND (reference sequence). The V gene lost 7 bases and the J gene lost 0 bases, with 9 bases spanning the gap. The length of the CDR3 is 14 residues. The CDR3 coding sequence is TGTGCCAGTAAGGTCAGGGCGAACACCGGGGAGCTGTTTTTT. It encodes CASKVRANTGELFF.

This chain's CDR3 is CASSLDQVGTEAFF. The CDR3 bases are TGTGCCAGCAGCTTAGACCAGGTGGGCACTGAAGCTTTCTTT. The V call is TRBV11-1, the J call TRBJ1-1; no clear D. V lost 1 base and J lost 4, with 10 bases in between. CDR3 size: 14 residues. Germline loops: CDR1 SGHAT, CDR2 FQDESV (reference sequence).

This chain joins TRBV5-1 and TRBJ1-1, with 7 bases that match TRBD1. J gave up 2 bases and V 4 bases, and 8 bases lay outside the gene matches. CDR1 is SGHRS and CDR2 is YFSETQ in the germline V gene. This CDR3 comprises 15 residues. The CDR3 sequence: CASSGTTGINTEAFF. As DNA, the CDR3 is TGCGCCAGCAGCGGAACGACAGGGATTAACACTGAAGCTTTCTTT.

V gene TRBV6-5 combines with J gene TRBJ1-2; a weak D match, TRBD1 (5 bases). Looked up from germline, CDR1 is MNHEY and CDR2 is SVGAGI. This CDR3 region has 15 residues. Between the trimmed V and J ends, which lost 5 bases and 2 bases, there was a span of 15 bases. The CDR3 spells CASSTTDQGNYGYTF. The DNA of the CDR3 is TGTGCCAGCAGTACAACGGACCAGGGCAACTATGGCTACACCTTC.

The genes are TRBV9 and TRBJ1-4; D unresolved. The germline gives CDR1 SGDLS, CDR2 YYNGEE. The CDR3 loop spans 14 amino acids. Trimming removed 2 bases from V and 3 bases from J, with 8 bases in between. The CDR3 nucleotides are TGTGCCAGCAGCGTCTCTGTTTCTAATGAAAAACTGTTTTTT. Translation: CASSVSVSNEKLFF.

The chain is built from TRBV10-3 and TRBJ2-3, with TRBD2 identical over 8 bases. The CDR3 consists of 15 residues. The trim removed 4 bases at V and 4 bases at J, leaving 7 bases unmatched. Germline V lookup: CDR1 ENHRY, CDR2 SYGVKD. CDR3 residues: CAISAGLGGADTQYF. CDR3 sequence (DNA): TGTGCCATCAGTGCGGGACTAGGGGGGGCAGATACGCAGTATTTT.

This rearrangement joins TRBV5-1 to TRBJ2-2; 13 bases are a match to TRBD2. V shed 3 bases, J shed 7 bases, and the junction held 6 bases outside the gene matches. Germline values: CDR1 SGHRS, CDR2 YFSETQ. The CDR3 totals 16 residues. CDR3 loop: CASSSKTSGGSGELFF. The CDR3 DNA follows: TGCGCCAGCAGCTCTAAGACTAGCGGGGGGAGCGGGGAGCTGTTTTTT.

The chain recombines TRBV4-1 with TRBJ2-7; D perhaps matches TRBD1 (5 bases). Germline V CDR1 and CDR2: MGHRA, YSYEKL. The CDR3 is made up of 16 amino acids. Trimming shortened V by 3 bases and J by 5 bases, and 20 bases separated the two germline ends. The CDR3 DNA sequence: TGCGCCAGCAGCCAGGGTAGGACCGGCCTCAGGGACGAGCAGTACTTC. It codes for CASSQGRTGLRDEQYF.

CDR3 in amino acids: CASSSSPTFSGANVLTF. The DNA for the CDR3 is TGTGCCAGTAGTTCGTCGCCGACATTCTCTGGGGCCAACGTCCTGACTTTC. This chain uses TRBV19 with TRBJ2-6, with no clear D. The V gene's germline CDR1 is LNHDA and CDR2 SQIVND (reference sequence). Trimming took 5 bases from V and 0 from J, leaving 14 bases between them. There are 17 residues in the CDR3.

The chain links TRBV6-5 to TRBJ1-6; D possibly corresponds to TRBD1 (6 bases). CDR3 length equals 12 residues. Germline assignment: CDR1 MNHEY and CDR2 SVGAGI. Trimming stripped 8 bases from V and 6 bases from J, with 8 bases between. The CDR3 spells CASRTVNSPLHF. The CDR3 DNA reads TGTGCCAGCCGGACAGTTAATTCACCCCTCCACTTT.

This CDR3 reads CASSQLGGLSSGNTIYF. CDR3 DNA: TGTGCCAGCAGCCAGCTGGGAGGGCTGAGCTCTGGAAACACCATATATTTT. V is TRBV5-4 and J is TRBJ1-3; D remains ambiguous. The germline CDR1 and CDR2 sequences are SGHNT and YYREEE (reference sequence). The CDR3 runs 17 residues. V was pared by 4 bases and J by 0 bases, with 17 bases between.

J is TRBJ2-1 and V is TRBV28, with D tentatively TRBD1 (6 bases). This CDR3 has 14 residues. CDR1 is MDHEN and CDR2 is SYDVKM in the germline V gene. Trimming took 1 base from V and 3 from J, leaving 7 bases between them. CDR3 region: CASSLSQGYNEQFF. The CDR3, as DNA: TGTGCCAGCAGTTTATCACAGGGCTACAATGAGCAGTTCTTC.

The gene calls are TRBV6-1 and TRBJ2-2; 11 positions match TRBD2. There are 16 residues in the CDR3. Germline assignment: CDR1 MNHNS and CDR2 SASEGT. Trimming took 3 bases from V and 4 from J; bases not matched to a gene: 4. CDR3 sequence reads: CASSDNSGGATGELFF. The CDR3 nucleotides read TGTGCCAGCAGTGATAATAGCGGGGGGGCCACCGGGGAGCTGTTTTTT.

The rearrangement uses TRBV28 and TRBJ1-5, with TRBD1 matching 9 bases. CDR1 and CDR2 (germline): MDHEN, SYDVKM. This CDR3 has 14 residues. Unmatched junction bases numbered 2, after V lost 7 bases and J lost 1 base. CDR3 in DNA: TGTGCCAGCACGGACAGGGGCAGCAATCAGCCCCAGCATTTT. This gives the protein CASTDRGSNQPQHF.

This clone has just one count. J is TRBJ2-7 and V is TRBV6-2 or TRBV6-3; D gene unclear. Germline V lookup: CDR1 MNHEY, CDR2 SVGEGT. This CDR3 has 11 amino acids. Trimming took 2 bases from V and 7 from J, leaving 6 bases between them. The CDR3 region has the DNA TGTGCCAGCAGTTACACGGGTGAGCAGTACTTC. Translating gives CASSYTGEQYF.

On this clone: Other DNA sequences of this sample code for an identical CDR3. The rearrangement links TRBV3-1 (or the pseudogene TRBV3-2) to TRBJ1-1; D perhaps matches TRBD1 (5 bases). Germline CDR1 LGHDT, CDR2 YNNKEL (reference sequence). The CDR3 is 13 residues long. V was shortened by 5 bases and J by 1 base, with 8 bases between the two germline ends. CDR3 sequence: CASSSTGNTEAFF. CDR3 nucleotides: TGTGCCAGCAGCTCAACAGGGAACACTGAAGCTTTCTTT.